Listed here are 20 T cell receptor beta chains from one sample, sequenced in a study of T cells expressing NK-cell markers. TCRdb reprocessed the 5' RACE reads and reports one entry per CDR3 protein, with no DNA. Its clone listing holds 350,000 to 400,000 distinct CDR3 sequences. Material for sequencing was blood T cells: a sorted CD56 or NKG2C T cell subset, CD4+ or CD8+ T cells, or bulk PBMC T cells (not recorded which). These receptor sequences come from a woman aged 45-59 years in good health.

The genes are TRBV11-3 and TRBJ2-1; TCRdb picks TRBD2, but there is no DNA to check that call. The CDR3 is 18 amino acids. In germline, CDR1 is SGHNT, CDR2 YENEEA. CDR3 in amino acids: CASSPRGTSGGLYNEQFF.

The chain has TRBV20-1 and TRBJ1-6; lacking DNA, the TRBD1 call made by TCRdb goes unchecked. The V gene's germline CDR1 is DFQATT and CDR2 SNEGSKA (reference sequence). This CDR3 contains 14 residues. The CDR3 loop is CSARVRQGASPLHF.

The gene calls are TRBV20-1 and TRBJ2-4; TCRdb indicates TRBD2, and absent DNA this call remains unverified. Looked up from germline, CDR1 is DFQATT and CDR2 is SNEGSKA (reference sequence). There are 13 residues in the CDR3. CDR3 in amino acids: CSAEPSGTNIQYF.

CDR3 loop: CASSELASPLHF. The chain recombines TRBV6-1 with TRBJ1-6. The germline V gene encodes CDR1 MNHNS and CDR2 SASEGT. CDR3 size: 12 residues.

V gene TRBV4-1 combines with J gene TRBJ2-3; there is no DNA to check the TCRdb D call of TRBD2. The CDR3 extends over 17 amino acids. Germline assignment: CDR1 MGHRA and CDR2 YSYEKL. The CDR3 loop reads CASSRIHSGRGSDTQYF.

V gene TRBV10-3 combines with J gene TRBJ2-1. The CDR3 spans 12 residues. The germline CDR1 and CDR2 sequences are ENHRY and SYGVKD. The CDR3 region is CAIIIFEAEQFF.

The rearrangement joins TRBV12-3 or TRBV12-4 to TRBJ2-7; the D gene TCRdb calls, TRBD2, cannot be checked with no DNA. The CDR3 spans 14 residues. CDR3 in amino acids: CASTRGSGTYEQYF.

This sequence joins TRBV14 and TRBJ2-3. Germline V lookup: CDR1 SGHDN, CDR2 FVKESK. The CDR3 sequence is 15 residues long. The CDR3 spells CASSHLGRDFDTQYF.

The CDR3 sequence is CSAKSTGTPNTEAFF. The rearrangement links TRBV20-1 to TRBJ1-1; checking the TCRdb D call of TRBD1 is not possible without DNA. CDR1 is DFQATT, CDR2 SNEGSKA, per germline (reference sequence). The CDR3 contains 15 residues.

The gene calls are TRBV5-1 and TRBJ2-2; the D call from TCRdb, TRBD2, cannot be confirmed without DNA. The germline V gene encodes CDR1 SGHRS and CDR2 YFSETQ. The CDR3 is 15 residues long. The CDR3 reads CASSSSGRGPGELFF.

The V gene is TRBV5-1, the J gene TRBJ2-7; TCRdb returns TRBD2, unconfirmable since there is no DNA. CDR3 length: 14 residues. Germline CDR1 is SGHRS and CDR2 is YFSETQ. Here the CDR3 reads CASRTGVSPYEQYF.

The CDR3 sequence: CASSFRDSAETQYF. The chain carries TRBV7-9 and TRBJ2-5; TCRdb's assignment of TRBD1 cannot be checked, as there is no DNA. CDR1 is SEHNR, CDR2 FQNEAQ, per germline (reference sequence). The CDR3 extends over 14 amino acids. The entire variable domain, with the rest obtained from reference TRBV7-9 and TRBJ2-5, is as follows: DTGVSQNPRHKITKRGQNVTFRCDPISEHNRLYWYRQTLGQGPEFLTYFQNEAQLEKSRLLSDRFSAERPKGSFSTLEIQRTEQGDSAMYLCASSFRDSAETQYFGPGTRLLVL.

V usage is TRBV7-8 and J usage is TRBJ2-1; there is no DNA to check the TCRdb D call of TRBD2. CDR3 length equals 16 residues. Germline CDR1 reads SGHVS; CDR2 reads FQNEAQ. The CDR3 loop reads CASSLSLAGDYNEQFF. Combining the CDR3 with reference TRBV7-8 and TRBJ2-1 gives the whole variable domain GAGVSQSPRYKVAKRGQDVALRCDPISGHVSLFWYQQALGQGPEFLTYFQNEAQLDKSGLPSDRFFAERPEGSVSTLKIQRTQQEDSAVYLCASSLSLAGDYNEQFFGPGTRLTVL.

The chain couples TRBV5-6 to TRBJ1-1; with no DNA, the TCRdb D assignment of TRBD1 cannot be verified. The length of the CDR3 is 14 residues. Germline V lookup: CDR1 SGHDT, CDR2 YYEEEE. CDR3 region: CASSFRDRGPEAFF.

The V gene is TRBV10-2, the J gene TRBJ2-2. The length of the CDR3 is 14 residues. CDR1 and CDR2 from the germline V gene are WSHSY and SAAADI. The CDR3 reads CASRLPLNTGELFF.

This chain joins TRBV6-5 and TRBJ2-4; TCRdb picks TRBD2, but there is no DNA to check that call. Looked up from germline, CDR1 is MNHEY and CDR2 is SVGAGI. CDR3 length equals 15 residues. The CDR3 sequence: CASRPGASSLHSQYF.

The chain carries TRBV5-1 and TRBJ1-5. Germline CDR1 reads SGHRS; CDR2 reads YFSETQ. The CDR3 is made up of 15 amino acids. CDR3 in amino acids: CASSLRRNSNQPQHF. The full variable domain, its missing parts supplied by reference TRBV5-1 and TRBJ1-5, is KAGVTQTPRYLIKTRGQQVTLSCSPISGHRSVSWYQQTPGQGLQFLFEYFSETQRNKGNFPGRFSGRQFSNSRSEMNVSTLELGDSALYLCASSLRRNSNQPQHFGDGTRLSIL.

The rearrangement uses TRBV18 and TRBJ2-1; lacking DNA, the TRBD1 call made by TCRdb goes unchecked. Germline lookup yields CDR1 KGHSH and CDR2 LQKENI. The CDR3 length is 15 residues. This CDR3 is CASSPPGRGLREQFF.

The CDR3 spells CASRKPGGFSSYEQYF. V is TRBV6-5 and J is TRBJ2-7; lacking DNA, the TRBD1 call made by TCRdb goes unchecked. Germline V gives CDR1 MNHEY, CDR2 SVGAGI. This CDR3 is built from 16 residues.

The rearrangement uses TRBV2 and TRBJ1-5. From germline, CDR1 is SNHLY and CDR2 FYNNEI. The CDR3 consists of 14 residues. CDR3 in amino acids: CASSVAQANQPQHF.